There are a few counts of the clone carrying this T cell receptor beta chain. Its antigen is unidentified. The sample comes from a study of CD8 T cells in ankylosing spondylitis. Findings of the study overall: Within peripheral blood, clones linked to disease were CD8+ and relatively rare. Roughly eight highly homologous variants made up a TCR beta motif that seemed to typify ankylosing spondylitis blood. Clones tied to disease were said to be significantly enriched in matched ankylosing spondylitis synovial fluid. Earlier reports found some motif variants in synovial fluid and blood in reactive arthritis.

The CDR3 consists of 15 residues. V shed 3 bases and J shed 0 bases, with 12 bases lying between them. Germline V gene lookup returns CDR1 DFQATT and CDR2 SNEGSKA (reference sequence). Researchers built TCR beta libraries using quantitative 5'-RACE with molecular barcodes. From the 5' RACE reads, TCRdb called clonotypes with MiXCR, one entry per CDR3 protein. The table lists over 600,000 distinct CDR3 sequences, over 15% of them singletons. The J gene is TRBJ1-5, the V gene TRBV20-1; D gene unclear. This clonotype originated in a male donor with ankylosing spondylitis. Material for sequencing was blood, either unsorted or a sorted T cell fraction (not recorded which). The CDR3 loop is CSARTLGNSNQPQHF. CDR3 coding DNA: TGCAGTGCTAGGACTCTTGGGAATAGCAATCAGCCCCAGCATTTT.